Described below is a single TCR beta chain sequence and its context. Its antigen is unknown. The data are from a study of shared clonotypes between healthy human individuals. Sequenced by immunoSEQ multiplex PCR; TCRdb stores in-frame clones only, minus some. Counted here are approximately 2.4 million clones, almost 96% occurring once; the ten biggest clones make up over 0.1%. Looked up from germline, CDR1 is MNHNS and CDR2 is SASEGT. The CDR3 covers 14 residues. V was shortened by 4 bases and J by 0 bases, with 9 bases between the two germline ends. General study findings and limits: Having only a few donors restricted how much genetic and exposure-history diversity was captured.

Division of CD4+ cells produced a CD45RA+ naive subset and a CD45RA-negative memory subset. The chain recombines TRBV6-1 with TRBJ1-1; no reliable D call. Sequencing was done on a sample of naive CD4+ T cells sorted from blood. The subset denotes: CD45RA+ positively selected. This TCR came from a man between 18 and 35 years old in good health. The CDR3 DNA reads TGTGCCAGCAGTGGCAGGATCATGAACACTGAAGCTTTCTTT. Protein product: CASSGRIMNTEAFF.